Listed here is a single T cell receptor (beta chain). Clinical history reported by participants formed the basis on which cohorts were assigned. In the original processing: Nucleated cell number was recorded as an estimate derived from reference gene primer amplification. Clones were read by immunoSEQ multiplex PCR, and TCRdb kept only the in-frame ones, dropping some. V and J calls and clone size are as listed in that table; D and trimming were resolved from the DNA. The table lists a few hundred thousand clones, over 75% of them singletons, with just under 3% in the top ten. The V gene's germline CDR1 is MNHEY and CDR2 SMNVEV (reference sequence). J lost 8 bases, V lost 8 bases, and 6 bases had no gene match. This CDR3 spans 13 amino acids. This entry belongs to a study of blood T cell repertoires in COVID-19. Study as a whole: COVID-19 samples from acute and convalescent phases originated in the United States, Italy and Spain.

The chain links TRBV27 to TRBJ2-4; 10 bases line up with TRBD2. Source material: PBMCs or T cells enriched from blood (not recorded which). This clonotype was sampled from a woman in her twenties or thirties who had recovered from COVID-19. This CDR3 reads CASGGLASDIQYF. The CDR3 DNA is TGTGCCAGCGGGGGACTAGCGTCGGACATTCAGTACTTC.